These 3 T cell receptor beta chains were all obtained from the same sample, sequenced in a study of CD8 T cells in Susac syndrome. RNA totalling about 0.45 to 1 ug underwent reverse transcription with random hexamers. In TCRdb, the immunoSEQ multiplex PCR reads were re-called with MiXCR into one record per CDR3 protein. The data show about 430,000 distinct CDR3 sequences, 85% seen once. Input material: CD8+ T cells from PBMCs. Receptor source: a human donor with multiple sclerosis.

The rearrangement uses TRBV3-1 and TRBJ2-3, with D perhaps matching TRBD2 (5 bases). The germline V and J ends were trimmed by 2 bases and 4 bases, with 13 bases remaining between them. There are 15 residues in the CDR3. The germline V gene encodes CDR1 LGHDT and CDR2 YNNKEL (reference sequence). The CDR3 DNA sequence: TGTGCCAGCAGCCAAACGGGAAGGAGTGCAGATACGCAGTATTTT. Translation: CASSQTGRSADTQYF.

This clonotype was counted a single time. This chain links TRBV25-1 with TRBJ2-7; 8 bases are a match to TRBD1. The CDR3 runs 18 residues. V lost 1 base to trimming and J lost 6 bases; unmatched junction nucleotides: 17. CDR1 MGHDK and CDR2 SYGVNS come from the germline V gene. In DNA, the CDR3 is TGTGCCAGCAGTGAATCGGGGGCTTTCGGGACAGGATCTTCCGAGCAGTACTTC. Its protein is CASSESGAFGTGSSEQYF.

The gene calls are TRBV12-3 or TRBV12-4 and TRBJ2-5; 8 bases line up with TRBD1. This CDR3 contains 15 residues. The V gene end was trimmed by 6 bases and the J gene end by 2 bases; junction bases not matched to a gene: 8. The CDR3 loop is CASSKVTGGQETQYF. CDR3 in DNA: TGTGCCAGCAGCAAGGTCACAGGGGGGCAAGAGACCCAGTACTTC.